Below are 18 T cell receptor beta chains sequenced from a single sample in a study of blood T cell repertoires in COVID-19 (dated by TCRdb to 2020 to 2021). The library was produced with the immunoSEQ multiplex PCR assay. TCRdb took over this immuneACCESS table, retaining in-frame rearrangements with V and J assigned. Such tables are incomplete; in checked studies, under half of the missing clones stem from an unresolved V gene, and the remainder is unexplained. The sample table lists some 94,000 clones, over 80% of them with a count of one. The ten most abundant clones make up just under 2% of the sample. Sequenced input: peripheral blood. All receptors come from a man aged 65 to 79 with active or convalescent COVID-19.

V and J are TRBV28 and TRBJ1-6, with unresolved D. V gave up 6 bases and J gave up 8 bases, with 8 bases separating them. Per germline, CDR1 MDHEN and CDR2 SYDVKM. CDR3 length: 12 residues. CDR3 in amino acids: CASRPGYSPLHF. The CDR3 region has the DNA TGTGCCAGCAGGCCAGGTTATTCACCCCTCCACTTT.

This rearrangement joins TRBV10-1 to TRBJ1-4; D may be TRBD1 (5 bases). This CDR3 region has 17 residues. Per germline, CDR1 WNHNN and CDR2 SYGVQD (reference sequence). Trimming cost V 6 bases and J 4 bases, with 21 bases left between them. The DNA of the CDR3 is TGCGCCAGCAGCCGACCTAGGGGATTAAGGTTTAATGAAAAACTGTTTTTT. The encoded protein is CASSRPRGLRFNEKLFF.

This clone has at least ten counts. The chain uses TRBV27 and TRBJ2-7; 9 nucleotides line up with TRBD2. V lost 3 bases and J lost 6; bases outside the gene matches: 6. The CDR3 covers 14 residues. The germline gives CDR1 MNHEY, CDR2 SMNVEV (reference sequence). CDR3 sequence (DNA): TGTGCCAGCAGTTTTGCGGGGGGGCCAGTCGAGCAGTACTTC. Encoded protein: CASSFAGGPVEQYF.

The V call is TRBV18, the J call TRBJ2-5, with TRBD2 matching over 12 bases. The CDR3 has 18 amino acids. V shed 1 base and J 2 bases; nucleotides not matched to a gene: 8. Germline V gives CDR1 KGHSH, CDR2 LQKENI. CDR3 sequence (DNA): TGTGCCAGCTCACCACTTATCTCGACTAGCGGGGGACAAGAGACCCAGTACTTC. Translated: CASSPLISTSGGQETQYF.

The rearrangement links TRBV7-3 to TRBJ1-2, with 8 bases that match TRBD1. J gave up 4 bases and V 2 bases, and 6 bases lay outside the gene matches. Germline V lookup: CDR1 SGHTA, CDR2 FQGTGA. CDR3 length equals 15 residues. The CDR3 DNA follows: TGTGCCAGCAGCTTAGGAGCAGGGGGCATCTATGGCTACACCTTC. Translated, it gives CASSLGAGGIYGYTF. The complete variable domain, with remaining parts taken from reference TRBV7-3 and TRBJ1-2, reads GAGVSQTPSNKVTEKGKYVELRCDPISGHTALYWYRQSLGQGPEFLIYFQGTGAADDSGLPNDRFFAVRPEGSVSTLKIQRTERGDSAVYLCASSLGAGGIYGYTFGSGTRLTVV.

The chain couples TRBV7-8 to TRBJ1-2; no reliable D call. Between the trimmed V and J ends, which lost 1 base and 2 bases, there was a span of 5 bases. CDR3 length: 13 residues. CDR1 SGHVS and CDR2 FQNEAQ come from the germline V gene. The CDR3 reads CASSLGGNYGYTF. The DNA of the CDR3 is TGTGCCAGCAGCTTAGGAGGGAACTATGGCTACACCTTC.

V is TRBV18 and J is TRBJ2-7; tentative D call: TRBD1 (6 bases). The CDR3 runs to 13 residues. Per the germline V gene, CDR1 is KGHSH and CDR2 is LQKENI. The V and J ends lost 6 bases and 0 bases respectively, with 9 bases between them. CDR3 loop: CASSLTGSYEQYF. Here the CDR3 DNA reads TGTGCCAGCTCTCTGACAGGCTCCTACGAGCAGTACTTC.

The rearrangement links TRBV4-1 to TRBJ2-1, with a possible D match to TRBD1 (6 bases). The length of the CDR3 is 15 residues. Germline values: CDR1 MGHRA, CDR2 YSYEKL. V dropped 1 base and J dropped 2 bases, with 9 bases sitting between them. DNA of the CDR3: TGCGCCAGCAGCCAAGGGCAGGGGACCTACAATGAGCAGTTCTTC. This sequence encodes CASSQGQGTYNEQFF.

The chain recombines TRBV7-2 with TRBJ2-5; TRBD1 agrees at 8 bases. The CDR3 loop spans 16 amino acids. Trimming at V came to 4 bases and at J to 5 bases, leaving 12 bases not matched to a gene. CDR1 is SGHTA and CDR2 is FQGNSA in the germline V gene. CDR3 protein: CASSSQFRGLGETQYF. The CDR3 DNA sequence: TGTGCCAGCAGCTCACAATTCAGGGGGCTCGGGGAGACCCAGTACTTC.

The J gene is TRBJ2-7, the V gene TRBV4-1; 8 bases align to TRBD2. The V gene end was trimmed by 2 bases and the J gene end by 0 bases; junction bases not matched to a gene: 3. The germline V gene encodes CDR1 MGHRA and CDR2 YSYEKL. The CDR3 totals 15 residues. DNA for the CDR3: TGCGCCAGCAGCCAATCTAGCGGGCACTCCTACGAGCAGTACTTC. The encoded protein is CASSQSSGHSYEQYF.

This chain links TRBV3-1 (or the pseudogene TRBV3-2) with TRBJ2-1; D might be TRBD2 (6 bases). The CDR3 consists of 14 residues. V lost 3 bases, J lost 9 bases, and 15 bases lay in between. CDR1 and CDR2 from the germline V gene are LGHDT and YNNKEL (reference sequence). CDR3 loop: CASSQAGLAAEQFF. CDR3 DNA sequence: TGTGCCAGCAGCCAGGCGGGACTCGCCGCTGAGCAGTTCTTC.

This chain connects TRBV5-1 to TRBJ1-2; TRBD1 is a possible D gene (5 bases). Trimming took off 0 bases at V and 2 bases at J, with 11 bases between the two ends. Germline-derived CDR1 and CDR2 are SGHRS and YFSETQ. The CDR3 is made up of 15 amino acids. CDR3 in amino acids: CASSLEIPGNYGYTF. The CDR3, as DNA: TGCGCCAGCAGCTTGGAAATCCCAGGGAACTATGGCTACACCTTC.

The chain uses TRBV7-8 and TRBJ2-1, with no clear D. Looked up from germline, CDR1 is SGHVS and CDR2 is FQNEAQ. Trimming shortened V by 0 bases and J by 3 bases, and 9 bases separated the two germline ends. The CDR3 runs to 15 residues. The CDR3 nucleotides are TGTGCCAGCAGCTTAGCAGTAGAGGACTACAATGAGCAGTTCTTC. It encodes CASSLAVEDYNEQFF.

The gene calls are TRBV12-3 or TRBV12-4 and TRBJ1-4; D might be TRBD1 (6 bases). Deletions cut 8 bases from V and 8 bases from J, with 12 bases between. The CDR3 sequence is 12 residues long. The CDR3 DNA is TGTGCCAGCGGGGACACCAGGGAAAAACTGTTTTTT. Protein sequence: CASGDTREKLFF.

CDR3 protein: CASSLGTGTGVLNTEAFF. The DNA of the CDR3 is TGTGCCAGCAGCTTAGGGACCGGGACAGGGGTCCTGAACACTGAAGCTTTCTTT. The chain employs TRBV5-6 and TRBJ1-1, with TRBD1 matching over 10 bases. CDR1 and CDR2 from the germline V gene are SGHDT and YYEEEE. The ends lost 2 bases at V and 0 bases at J; junction bases unmatched: 10. This CDR3 contains 18 residues. The full variable domain, completed using reference TRBV5-6 and TRBJ1-1, is DAGVTQSPTHLIKTRGQQVTLRCSPKSGHDTVSWYQQALGQGPQFIFQYYEEEERQRGNFPDRFSGHQFPNYSSELNVNALLLGDSALYLCASSLGTGTGVLNTEAFFGQGTRLTVV.

J is TRBJ2-7 and V is TRBV5-4; weak D call: TRBD2 (6 bases). The CDR3 consists of 16 residues. The V and J ends lost 0 bases and 4 bases respectively, with 17 bases between them. Germline assignment: CDR1 SGHNT and CDR2 YYREEE (reference sequence). The CDR3 here is CASSLDGSAGPYEQYF. For the CDR3, the DNA is TGTGCCAGCAGCTTGGATGGGAGCGCGGGACCTTACGAGCAGTACTTC.

This chain links TRBV7-9 with TRBJ2-1; D might be TRBD1 (6 bases). Trimming left V 6 bases short and J 6 bases short, with 21 bases between. Looked up from germline, CDR1 is SEHNR and CDR2 is FQNEAQ (reference sequence). The CDR3 is made up of 16 amino acids. The CDR3 DNA reads TGTGCCAGCAGACCTAGGACAGCCCAAGCACGCAATGAGCAGTTCTTC. This codes for CASRPRTAQARNEQFF.

The genes are TRBV5-1 and TRBJ2-3, with a tentative D call TRBD1 (6 bases). The CDR3 sequence is 16 residues long. V was pared by 0 bases and J by 2 bases, with 13 bases between. Germline V gene sequence: CDR1 SGHRS, CDR2 YFSETQ. This CDR3 reads CASSLGGQRNTDTQYF. CDR3 nucleotide sequence: TGCGCCAGCAGCTTGGGGGGGCAGCGCAACACAGATACGCAGTATTTT.